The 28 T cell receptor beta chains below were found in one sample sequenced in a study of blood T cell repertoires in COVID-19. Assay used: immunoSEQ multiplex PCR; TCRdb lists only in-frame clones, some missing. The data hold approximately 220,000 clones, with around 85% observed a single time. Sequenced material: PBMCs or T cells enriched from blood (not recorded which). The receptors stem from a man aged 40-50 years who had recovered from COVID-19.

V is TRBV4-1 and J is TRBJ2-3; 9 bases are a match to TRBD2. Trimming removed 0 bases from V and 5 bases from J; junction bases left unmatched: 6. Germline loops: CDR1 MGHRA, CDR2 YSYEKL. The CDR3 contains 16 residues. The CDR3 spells CASSQDGSGRGDTQYF. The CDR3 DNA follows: TGCGCCAGCAGCCAAGATGGTAGCGGGAGAGGAGATACGCAGTATTTT.

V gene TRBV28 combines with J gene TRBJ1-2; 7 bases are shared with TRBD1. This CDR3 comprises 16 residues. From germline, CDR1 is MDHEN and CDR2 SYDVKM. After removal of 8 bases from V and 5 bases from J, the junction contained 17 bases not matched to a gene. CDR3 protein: CASRQGGGPYLYGYTF. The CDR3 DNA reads TGTGCCAGCCGACAGGGAGGAGGGCCCTATTTGTATGGCTACACCTTC.

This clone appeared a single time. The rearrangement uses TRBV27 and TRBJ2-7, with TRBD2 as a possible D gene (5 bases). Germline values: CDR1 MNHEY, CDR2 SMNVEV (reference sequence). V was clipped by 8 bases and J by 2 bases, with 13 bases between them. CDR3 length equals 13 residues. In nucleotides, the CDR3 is TGTGCCAGCGGTGGAGGAGAGACCTACGAGCAGTACTTC. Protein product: CASGGGETYEQYF.

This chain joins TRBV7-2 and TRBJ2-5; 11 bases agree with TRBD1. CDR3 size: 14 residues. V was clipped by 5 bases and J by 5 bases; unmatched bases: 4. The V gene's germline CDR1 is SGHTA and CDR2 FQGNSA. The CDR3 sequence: CASSMDRGRETQYF. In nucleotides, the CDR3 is TGTGCCAGCAGCATGGACAGGGGGCGTGAGACCCAGTACTTC. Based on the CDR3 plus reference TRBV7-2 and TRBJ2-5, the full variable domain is GAGVSQSPSNKVTEKGKDVELRCDPISGHTALYWYRQSLGQGLEFLIYFQGNSAPDKSGLPSDRFSAERTGGSVSTLTIQRTQQEDSAVYLCASSMDRGRETQYFGPGTRLLVL.

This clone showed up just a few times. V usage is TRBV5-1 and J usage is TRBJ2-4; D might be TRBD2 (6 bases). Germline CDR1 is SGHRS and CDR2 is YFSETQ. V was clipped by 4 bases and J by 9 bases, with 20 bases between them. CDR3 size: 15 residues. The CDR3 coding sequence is TGCGCCAGCAGCCCGGGAGACGGGGAGGTTGGCATTCAGTACTTC. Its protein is CASSPGDGEVGIQYF.

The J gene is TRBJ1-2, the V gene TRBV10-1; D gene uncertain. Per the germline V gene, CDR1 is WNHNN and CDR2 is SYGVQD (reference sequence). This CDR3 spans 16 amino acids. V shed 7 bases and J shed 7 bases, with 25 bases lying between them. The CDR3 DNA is TGCGCCAGCACCCCGATAGACGAGGAGTTCGTCGGTGGCTACACCTTC. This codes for CASTPIDEEFVGGYTF.

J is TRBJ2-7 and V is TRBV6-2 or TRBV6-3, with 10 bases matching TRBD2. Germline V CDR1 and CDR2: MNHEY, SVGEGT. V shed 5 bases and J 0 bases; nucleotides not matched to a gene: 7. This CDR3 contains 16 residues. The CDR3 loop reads CASSRPTSGLSYEQYF. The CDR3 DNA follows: TGTGCCAGCAGTCGCCCGACTAGCGGGCTCTCCTACGAGCAGTACTTC.

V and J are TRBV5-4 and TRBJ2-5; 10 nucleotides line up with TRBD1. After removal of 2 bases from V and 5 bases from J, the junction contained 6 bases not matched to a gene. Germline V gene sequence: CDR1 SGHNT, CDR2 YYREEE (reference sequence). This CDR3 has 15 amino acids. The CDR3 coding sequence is TGTGCCAGCAGCTTTCGGGACAGGGGAGGGGAGACCCAGTACTTC. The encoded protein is CASSFRDRGGETQYF.

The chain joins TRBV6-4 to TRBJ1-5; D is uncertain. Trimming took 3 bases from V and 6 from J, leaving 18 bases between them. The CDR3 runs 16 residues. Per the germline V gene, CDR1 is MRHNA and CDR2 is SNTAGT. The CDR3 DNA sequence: TGTGCCAGCAGTGAGCCCACCCTTGGGCCAGCTCAGCCCCAGCATTTT. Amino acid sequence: CASSEPTLGPAQPQHF.

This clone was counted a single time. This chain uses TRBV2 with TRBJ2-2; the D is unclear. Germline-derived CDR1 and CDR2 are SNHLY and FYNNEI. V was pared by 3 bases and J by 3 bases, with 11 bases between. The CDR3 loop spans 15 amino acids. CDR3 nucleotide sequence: TGTGCCAGCAGTGACGACCGAGGTGACACCGGGGAGCTGTTTTTT. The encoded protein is CASSDDRGDTGELFF.

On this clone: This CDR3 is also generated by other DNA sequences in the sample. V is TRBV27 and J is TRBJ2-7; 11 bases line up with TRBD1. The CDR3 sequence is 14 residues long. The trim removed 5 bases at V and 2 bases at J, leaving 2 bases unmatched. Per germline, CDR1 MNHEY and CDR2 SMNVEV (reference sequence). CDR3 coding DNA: TGTGCCAGCAGTCCGGGACAGGGGGCCTACGAGCAGTACTTC. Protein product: CASSPGQGAYEQYF.

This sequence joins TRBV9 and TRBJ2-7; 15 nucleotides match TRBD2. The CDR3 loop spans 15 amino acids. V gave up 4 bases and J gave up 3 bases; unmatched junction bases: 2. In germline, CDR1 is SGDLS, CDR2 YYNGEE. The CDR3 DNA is TGTGCCAGCAGCCCGGGACTAGCGGGAGGCTACGAGCAGTACTTC. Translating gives CASSPGLAGGYEQYF.

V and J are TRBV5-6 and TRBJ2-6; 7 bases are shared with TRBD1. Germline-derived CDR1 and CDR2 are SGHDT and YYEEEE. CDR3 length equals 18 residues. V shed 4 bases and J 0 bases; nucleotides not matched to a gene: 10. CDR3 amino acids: CASSGRQGRSSGANVLTF. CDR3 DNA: TGTGCCAGCAGCGGTAGACAGGGAAGGAGCTCTGGGGCCAACGTCCTGACTTTC.

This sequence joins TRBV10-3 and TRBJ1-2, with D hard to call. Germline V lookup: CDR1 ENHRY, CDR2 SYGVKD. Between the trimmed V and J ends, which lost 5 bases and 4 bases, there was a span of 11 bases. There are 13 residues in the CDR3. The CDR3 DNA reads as TGTGCCATCAGTTACGAATTCGGCTATGGCTACACCTTC. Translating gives CAISYEFGYGYTF.

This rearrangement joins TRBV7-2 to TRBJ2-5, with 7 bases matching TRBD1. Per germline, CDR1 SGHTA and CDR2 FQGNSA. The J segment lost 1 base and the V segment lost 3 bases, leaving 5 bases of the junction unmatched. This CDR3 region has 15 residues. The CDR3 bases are TGTGCCAGCAGCTTCGGGGACAGACCCCAAGAGACCCAGTACTTC. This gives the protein CASSFGDRPQETQYF.

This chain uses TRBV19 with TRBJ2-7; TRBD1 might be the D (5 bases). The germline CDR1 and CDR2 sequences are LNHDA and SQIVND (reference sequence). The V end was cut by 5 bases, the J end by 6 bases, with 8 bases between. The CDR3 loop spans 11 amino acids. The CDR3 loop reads CASSEGVEQYF. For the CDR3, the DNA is TGTGCCAGTAGTGAAGGGGTCGAGCAGTACTTC.

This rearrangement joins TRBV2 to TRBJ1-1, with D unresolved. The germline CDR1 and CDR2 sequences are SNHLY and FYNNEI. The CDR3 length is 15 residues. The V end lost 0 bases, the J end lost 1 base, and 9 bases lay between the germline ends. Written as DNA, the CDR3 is TGTGCCAGCAGTGAAGCGATGCAGGAGAACACTGAAGCTTTCTTT. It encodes CASSEAMQENTEAFF.

The CDR3 DNA reads as TGTGCCAGCAGCGTAGGGGAACTAGCGGGAGTGGGAGAGACCCAGTACTTC. Amino acid sequence: CASSVGELAGVGETQYF. This chain joins TRBV9 and TRBJ2-5; TRBD2 matches at 11 bases. The CDR3 is 17 residues long. Germline V gives CDR1 SGDLS, CDR2 YYNGEE. V dropped 0 bases and J dropped 4; count of bases not matched to a gene: 8.

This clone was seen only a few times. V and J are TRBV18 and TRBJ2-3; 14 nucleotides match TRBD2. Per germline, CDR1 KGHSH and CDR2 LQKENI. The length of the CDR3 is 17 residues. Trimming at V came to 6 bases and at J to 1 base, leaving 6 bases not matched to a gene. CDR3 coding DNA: TGTGCCAGCTCCCGAGGGACTAGCGGGAGTGGCACAGATACGCAGTATTTT. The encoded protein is CASSRGTSGSGTDTQYF.

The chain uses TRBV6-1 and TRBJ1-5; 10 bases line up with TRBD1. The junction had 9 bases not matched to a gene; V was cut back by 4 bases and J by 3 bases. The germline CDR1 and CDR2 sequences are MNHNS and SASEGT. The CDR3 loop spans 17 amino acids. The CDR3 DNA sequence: TGTGCCAGCAGTGCCGGGACAGGGGACCGTTTCAATCAGCCCCAGCATTTT. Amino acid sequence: CASSAGTGDRFNQPQHF.

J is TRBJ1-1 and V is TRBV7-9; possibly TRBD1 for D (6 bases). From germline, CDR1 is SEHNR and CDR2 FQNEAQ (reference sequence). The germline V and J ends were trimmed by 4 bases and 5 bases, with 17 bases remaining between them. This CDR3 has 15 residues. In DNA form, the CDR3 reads TGTGCCAGCAGCTCTAACTACAGGGCAGGGACTGAAGCTTTCTTT. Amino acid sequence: CASSSNYRAGTEAFF.

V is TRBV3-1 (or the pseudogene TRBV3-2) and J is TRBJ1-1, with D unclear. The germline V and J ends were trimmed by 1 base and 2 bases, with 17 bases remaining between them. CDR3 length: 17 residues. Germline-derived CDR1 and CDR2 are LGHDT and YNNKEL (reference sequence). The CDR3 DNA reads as TGTGCCAGCAGCCAAGGATTAACGGGAGGACGAAACACTGAAGCTTTCTTT. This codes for CASSQGLTGGRNTEAFF.

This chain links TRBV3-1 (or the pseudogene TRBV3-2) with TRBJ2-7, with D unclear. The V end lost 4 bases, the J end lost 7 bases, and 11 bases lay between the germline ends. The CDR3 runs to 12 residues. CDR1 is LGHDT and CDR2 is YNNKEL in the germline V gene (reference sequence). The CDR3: CASSRVSTEQYF. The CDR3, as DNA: TGTGCCAGCAGCCGAGTATCTACGGAGCAGTACTTC.

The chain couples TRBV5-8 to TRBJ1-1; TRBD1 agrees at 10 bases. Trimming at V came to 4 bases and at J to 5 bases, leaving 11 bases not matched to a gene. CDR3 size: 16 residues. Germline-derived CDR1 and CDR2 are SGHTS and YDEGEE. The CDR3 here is CASSLQGQGKNTEAFF. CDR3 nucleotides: TGTGCCAGCAGCCTACAGGGACAGGGGAAGAATACTGAAGCTTTCTTT.

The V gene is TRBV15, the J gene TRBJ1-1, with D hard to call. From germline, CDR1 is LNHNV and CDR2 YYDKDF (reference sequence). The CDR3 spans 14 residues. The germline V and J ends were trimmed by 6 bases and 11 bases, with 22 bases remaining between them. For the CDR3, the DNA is TGTGCCACCAGATCGAGTACGGCAGCCCTAGAGGCTTTCTTT. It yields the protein CATRSSTAALEAFF. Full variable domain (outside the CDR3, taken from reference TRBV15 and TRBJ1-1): DAMVIQNPRYQVTQFGKPVTLSCSQTLNHNVMYWYQQKSSQAPKLLFHYYDKDFNNEADTPDNFQSRRPNTSFCFLDIRSPGLGDTAMYLCATRSSTAALEAFFGQGTRLTVV.

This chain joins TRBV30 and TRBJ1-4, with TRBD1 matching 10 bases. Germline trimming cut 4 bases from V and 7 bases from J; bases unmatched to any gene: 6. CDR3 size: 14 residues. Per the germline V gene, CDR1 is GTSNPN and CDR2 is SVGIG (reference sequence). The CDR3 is CAWKRQGASEKLFF. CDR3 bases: TGTGCCTGGAAAAGACAGGGGGCAAGTGAAAAACTGTTTTTT.

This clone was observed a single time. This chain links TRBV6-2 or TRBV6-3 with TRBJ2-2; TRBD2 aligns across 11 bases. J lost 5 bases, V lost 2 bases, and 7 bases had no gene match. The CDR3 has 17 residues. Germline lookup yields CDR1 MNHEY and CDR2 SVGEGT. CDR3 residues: CASSYVSGRAWTGELFF. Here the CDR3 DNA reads TGTGCCAGCAGTTACGTTAGCGGGAGGGCGTGGACCGGGGAGCTGTTTTTT.

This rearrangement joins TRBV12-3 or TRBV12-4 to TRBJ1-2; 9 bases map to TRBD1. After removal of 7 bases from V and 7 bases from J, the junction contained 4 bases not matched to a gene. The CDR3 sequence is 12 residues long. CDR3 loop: CASKPGQGGYTF. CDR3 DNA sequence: TGTGCCAGCAAGCCGGGACAGGGTGGCTACACCTTC.